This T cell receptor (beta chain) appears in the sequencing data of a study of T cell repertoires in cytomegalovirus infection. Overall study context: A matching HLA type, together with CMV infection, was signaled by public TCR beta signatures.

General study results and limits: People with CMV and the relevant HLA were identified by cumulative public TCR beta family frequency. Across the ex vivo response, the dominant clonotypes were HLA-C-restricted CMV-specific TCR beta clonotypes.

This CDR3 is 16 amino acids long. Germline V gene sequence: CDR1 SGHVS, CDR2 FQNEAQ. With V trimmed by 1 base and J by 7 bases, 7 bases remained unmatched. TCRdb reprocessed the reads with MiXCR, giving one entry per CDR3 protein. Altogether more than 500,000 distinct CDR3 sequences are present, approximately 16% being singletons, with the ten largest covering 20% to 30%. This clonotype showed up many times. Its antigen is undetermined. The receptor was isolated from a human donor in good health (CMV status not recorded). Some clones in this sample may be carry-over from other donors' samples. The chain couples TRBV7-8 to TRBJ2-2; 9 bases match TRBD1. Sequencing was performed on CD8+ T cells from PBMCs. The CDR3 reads CASSLVGTGYGGELFF. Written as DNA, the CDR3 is TGTGCCAGCAGCTTAGTGGGGACAGGGTATGGCGGGGAGCTGTTTTTT. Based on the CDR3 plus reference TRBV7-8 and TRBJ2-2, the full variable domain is GAGVSQSPRYKVAKRGQDVALRCDPISGHVSLFWYQQALGQGPEFLTYFQNEAQLDKSGLPSDRFFAERPEGSVSTLKIQRTQQEDSAVYLCASSLVGTGYGGELFFGEGSRLTVL.